One and the same sample provided the 25 T cell receptor beta chains below, sequenced in a study of blood T cell repertoires in COVID-19. Profiling relied on immunoSEQ multiplex PCR, and the TCRdb table lists in-frame clones only, not all of them. The data hold about 97,000 clones, with 90% observed a single time. The sample was peripheral blood. These TCRs come from a man aged 55-75 years with acute or convalescent COVID-19.

This chain links TRBV18 with TRBJ1-2; 7 nucleotides agree with TRBD1. V lost 4 bases to trimming and J lost 2 bases; unmatched junction nucleotides: 4. The germline CDR1 and CDR2 sequences are KGHSH and LQKENI. The CDR3 covers 14 residues. The DNA of the CDR3 is TGTGCCAGCTCACAGGACAGGACCAACTATGGCTACACCTTC. This sequence encodes CASSQDRTNYGYTF.

The rearrangement links TRBV7-2 to TRBJ1-2; no clear D. In germline, CDR1 is SGHTA, CDR2 FQGNSA. V was cut by 4 bases and J by 6 bases, with 21 bases left in between. This CDR3 has 16 amino acids. Here the CDR3 reads CASSSPSHSPPHGYTF. CDR3 bases: TGTGCCAGCAGCTCCCCGAGCCACAGCCCCCCCCATGGCTACACCTTC.

The chain carries TRBV7-9 and TRBJ2-2; the D gene is possibly TRBD1 (5 bases). Germline lookup yields CDR1 SEHNR and CDR2 FQNEAQ (reference sequence). Between the trimmed V and J ends, which lost 6 bases and 1 base, there was a span of 6 bases. The CDR3 totals 13 residues. CDR3 amino acids: CASRDRNTGELFF. DNA for the CDR3: TGTGCCAGCAGAGACAGGAACACCGGGGAGCTGTTTTTT.

This chain connects TRBV7-9 to TRBJ2-3, with 11 nucleotides matching TRBD2. Germline loops: CDR1 SEHNR, CDR2 FQNEAQ (reference sequence). The V segment lost 0 bases and the J segment 2 bases; nucleotides outside the gene matches: 10. There are 19 residues in the CDR3. The CDR3 is CASSLAALAGGLTTDTQYF. In nucleotides, the CDR3 is TGTGCCAGCAGCTTAGCGGCGCTAGCGGGGGGCCTCACCACAGATACGCAGTATTTT.

V and J are TRBV7-9 and TRBJ1-1; 7 nucleotides align to TRBD1. J was trimmed by 6 bases and V by 6 bases; bases with no gene match: 13. CDR1 is SEHNR, CDR2 FQNEAQ, per germline (reference sequence). The CDR3 runs to 15 residues. The CDR3 here is CASSKQTGTVAEAFF. CDR3 in DNA: TGTGCCAGCAGTAAACAGACAGGGACGGTGGCTGAAGCTTTCTTT.

The gene calls are TRBV5-1 and TRBJ2-7; TRBD2 aligns across 10 bases. With V trimmed by 4 bases and J by 0 bases, 4 bases remained unmatched. Germline V gene sequence: CDR1 SGHRS, CDR2 YFSETQ. This CDR3 spans 15 amino acids. CDR3 amino acids: CASSRSGGISYEQYF. DNA of the CDR3: TGCGCCAGCAGCCGTAGCGGGGGGATCTCCTACGAGCAGTACTTC.

This chain uses TRBV30 with TRBJ1-2, with D possibly being TRBD1 (6 bases). The germline gives CDR1 GTSNPN, CDR2 SVGIG (reference sequence). This CDR3 has 14 amino acids. Trimming cost V 1 base and J 8 bases, with 17 bases left between them. Here the CDR3 reads CAWSGEGGRPGYTF. CDR3 nucleotides: TGTGCCTGGAGTGGGGAGGGGGGCCGCCCGGGCTACACCTTC.

The V and J genes are TRBV5-6 and TRBJ2-7; no definite D call. V was cut by 4 bases and J by 3 bases, with 5 bases left in between. Germline CDR1 reads SGHDT; CDR2 reads YYEEEE. The CDR3 runs to 11 residues. The CDR3 loop reads CASSLNYEQYF. The CDR3 region has the DNA TGTGCCAGCAGCCTAAACTACGAGCAGTACTTC.

In its sample, this clone was seen once. This rearrangement joins TRBV6-4 to TRBJ1-2; D remains unclear. V shed 2 bases and J shed 3 bases, with 7 bases lying between them. The V gene's germline CDR1 is MRHNA and CDR2 SNTAGT. CDR3 size: 13 residues. The CDR3 loop is CASSDGSYYGYTF. The CDR3 DNA reads TGTGCCAGCAGTGACGGGAGCTACTATGGCTACACCTTC.

This rearrangement joins TRBV6-1 to TRBJ1-2, with TRBD1 as a possible D gene (6 bases). V shed 3 bases and J shed 7 bases, with 12 bases lying between them. This CDR3 contains 13 residues. Looked up from germline, CDR1 is MNHNS and CDR2 is SASEGT. CDR3 amino acids: CASSDRGRGGYTF. The CDR3 DNA is TGTGCCAGCAGTGACAGGGGTAGAGGTGGCTACACCTTC.

The V call is TRBV30, the J call TRBJ1-5, with a weak D call TRBD1 (6 bases). V was trimmed by 1 base and J by 1 base, leaving 11 bases between them. CDR3 length equals 15 residues. Looked up from germline, CDR1 is GTSNPN and CDR2 is SVGIG (reference sequence). The CDR3 DNA is TGTGCCTGGAGTGCGGGGGGCAAAAGCAATCAGCCCCAGCATTTT. Protein product: CAWSAGGKSNQPQHF. The full variable domain, rest sourced from reference TRBV30 and TRBJ1-5, is SQTIHQWPATLVQPVGSPLSLECTVEGTSNPNLYWYRQAAGRGLQLLFYSVGIGQISSEVPQNLSASRPQDRQFILSSKKLLLSDSGFYLCAWSAGGKSNQPQHFGDGTRLSIL.

The genes are TRBV18 and TRBJ1-1; D not certain. Trimming left V 4 bases short and J 1 base short, with 13 bases between. Per germline, CDR1 KGHSH and CDR2 LQKENI. This CDR3 is 15 amino acids long. The CDR3 DNA is TGTGCCAGCTCACAGGGAGGGTCGGGGAACACTGAAGCTTTCTTT. Protein: CASSQGGSGNTEAFF.

The CDR3 protein is CASRPGLAGNNEQFF. CDR3 in DNA: TGCGCCAGCAGACCGGGACTAGCGGGGAACAATGAGCAGTTCTTC. This rearrangement joins TRBV10-1 to TRBJ2-1; 13 nucleotides agree with TRBD2. V lost 6 bases to trimming and J lost 5 bases; unmatched junction nucleotides: 4. Germline assignment: CDR1 WNHNN and CDR2 SYGVQD (reference sequence). The length of the CDR3 is 15 residues.

The chain joins TRBV2 to TRBJ2-3; TRBD2 aligns across 9 bases. This CDR3 has 15 amino acids. Germline values: CDR1 SNHLY, CDR2 FYNNEI. Trimming removed 6 bases from V and 3 bases from J; junction bases left unmatched: 7. CDR3 in DNA: TGTGCCAGCAGCCCAGGGGCGGGGGGGACAGATACGCAGTATTTT. This translates into CASSPGAGGTDTQYF.

The chain uses TRBV5-1 and TRBJ1-4; D uncertain. V was cut by 0 bases and J by 7 bases, with 7 bases left in between. Germline CDR1 SGHRS, CDR2 YFSETQ. The CDR3 consists of 13 residues. The CDR3 here is CASSLEAGEKLFF. CDR3 bases: TGCGCCAGCAGCTTGGAGGCAGGTGAAAAACTGTTTTTT.

The chain couples TRBV5-4 to TRBJ2-5; 11 bases are shared with TRBD2. V gave up 3 bases and J gave up 4 bases; unmatched junction bases: 5. CDR3 length equals 15 residues. CDR1 is SGHNT and CDR2 is YYREEE in the germline V gene (reference sequence). The CDR3 here is CASSSRSGGGETQYF. In nucleotides, the CDR3 is TGTGCCAGCAGCTCCCGTAGCGGGGGGGGAGAGACCCAGTACTTC.

The chain combines TRBV6-5 with TRBJ2-7, with D possibly being TRBD1 (6 bases). The germline V gene encodes CDR1 MNHEY and CDR2 SVGAGI. CDR3 length: 15 residues. V lost 0 bases, J lost 2 bases, and 11 bases lay in between. CDR3 nucleotide sequence: TGTGCCAGCAGTTACTCGAGACAGGCGCCCTACGAGCAGTACGTC. Encoded protein: CASSYSRQAPYEQYV.

This sequence joins TRBV29-1 and TRBJ1-3, with a tentative D call TRBD1 (5 bases). V was pared by 6 bases and J by 4 bases, with 10 bases between. The CDR3 runs 12 residues. Germline CDR1 and CDR2: SQVTM and ANQGSEA. CDR3 coding DNA: TGCAGCGTCCATGACAGCGGAAACACCATATATTTT. It specifies CSVHDSGNTIYF.

The chain recombines TRBV6-5 with TRBJ1-4, with unresolved D. V was clipped by 2 bases and J by 4 bases, with 8 bases between them. This CDR3 has 14 residues. Germline V gene sequence: CDR1 MNHEY, CDR2 SVGAGI. In DNA, the CDR3 is TGTGCCAGCAGTTACGGGCAGGTTAATGAAAAACTGTTTTTT. It translates to CASSYGQVNEKLFF.

This clone was counted only a few times. The chain links TRBV5-1 to TRBJ1-5; unclear D gene. V dropped 0 bases and J dropped 7 bases, with 14 bases sitting between them. The CDR3 is 15 residues long. Germline values: CDR1 SGHRS, CDR2 YFSETQ. CDR3: CASSLGSGVGQPQHF. The CDR3 DNA sequence: TGCGCCAGCAGCTTGGGTTCCGGGGTCGGCCAGCCCCAGCATTTT.

The chain is built from TRBV5-8 and TRBJ1-2; 9 positions agree with TRBD1. With 4 bases clipped from V and 2 bases from J, the junction kept 12 bases outside the gene matches. The CDR3 runs 17 residues. Germline V gene sequence: CDR1 SGHTS, CDR2 YDEGEE. CDR3 sequence: CASSVKGQGYLNYGYTF. The CDR3 nucleotides read TGTGCCAGCAGCGTAAAAGGACAGGGGTACCTAAACTATGGCTACACCTTC.

The J gene is TRBJ1-1, the V gene TRBV7-9, with 7 bases fitting TRBD1. CDR3 length: 14 amino acids. V gave up 2 bases and J gave up 5 bases; unmatched junction bases: 5. The germline V gene encodes CDR1 SEHNR and CDR2 FQNEAQ (reference sequence). This CDR3 is CASSLSGGKTEAFF. The DNA for the CDR3 is TGTGCCAGCAGCTTATCAGGGGGTAAGACTGAAGCTTTCTTT.

The chain combines TRBV28 with TRBJ2-7; D is possibly TRBD1 (5 bases). Trimming took off 7 bases at V and 0 bases at J, with 13 bases between the two ends. CDR3 length: 14 residues. Germline lookup yields CDR1 MDHEN and CDR2 SYDVKM. This chain's CDR3 is CASKRQKSSYEQYF. The DNA for the CDR3 is TGTGCCAGCAAGCGACAGAAGAGCTCCTACGAGCAGTACTTC. The variable domain in full, with the rest retrieved from reference TRBV28 and TRBJ2-7, is DVKVTQSSRYLVKRTGEKVFLECVQDMDHENMFWYRQDPGLGLRLIYFSYDVKMKEKGDIPEGYSVSREKKERFSLILESASTNQTSMYLCASKRQKSSYEQYFGPGTRLTVT.

The rearrangement uses TRBV7-9 and TRBJ2-3; D is possibly TRBD1 (5 bases). Germline values: CDR1 SEHNR, CDR2 FQNEAQ (reference sequence). This CDR3 is 18 amino acids long. V was cut by 2 bases and J by 2 bases, with 20 bases left in between. The CDR3, as DNA: TGTGCCAGCAGCTTAAGAGCAGGGCTAGGCCCCATCACAGATACGCAGTATTTT. This codes for CASSLRAGLGPITDTQYF. The variable domain in full, completed from reference TRBV7-9 and TRBJ2-3, reads DTGVSQNPRHKITKRGQNVTFRCDPISEHNRLYWYRQTLGQGPEFLTYFQNEAQLEKSRLLSDRFSAERPKGSFSTLEIQRTEQGDSAMYLCASSLRAGLGPITDTQYFGPGTRLTVL.

The chain is built from TRBV7-2 and TRBJ2-4, with 8 nucleotides matching TRBD1. The V gene's germline CDR1 is SGHTA and CDR2 FQGNSA. Unmatched junction bases numbered 3, after V lost 2 bases and J lost 6 bases. This CDR3 comprises 14 residues. The CDR3 region has the DNA TGTGCCAGCAGCTTACAGGGGGCCGGAAACATTCAGTACTTC. Translation gives CASSLQGAGNIQYF.